This is a list of T cell receptor beta chains from one sample in a study of regulatory T cells in long-lasting Graves disease. Each CDR3 protein is one row after TCRdb ran MiXCR on the multiplex PCR reads. The sample holds roughly 500,000 distinct CDR3 sequences, 12% seen once. These data also featured in a second study, about T cells in Graves' hyperthyroidism and ophthalmopathy.

The sample in question was peripheral blood mononuclear cells (PBMCs), obtained at new diagnosis, from a patient treated with antithyroid drugs. The receptors come from a young woman with Graves disease. Both conserved end residues are part of each CDR3. D genes are given only for firm matches. Clone size is stated in some rows and not others, as once, few, many or a class when expanded.

j_call v_call d_call clone_size cdr3_aa cdr3_nt
TRBJ1-1 TRBV4-3 TRBD1 few CASSQIWTGVAEAFF TGCGCCAGCAGCCAGATCTGGACAGGTGTGGCTGAAGCTTTCTTT
TRBJ2-5 TRBV11-2 TRBD2 many CASSPRRLAGRETQYF TGTGCCAGCAGCCCCAGGCGGCTAGCGGGACGGGAGACCCAGTACTTC
TRBJ1-5 TRBV20-1 TRBD1 few CSARQGMSNQPQHF TGCAGTGCTCGACAGGGGATGAGCAATCAGCCCCAGCATTTT
TRBJ1-6 TRBV11-3 . many CASSSQPGSPLHF TGTGCCAGCAGTTCTCAACCGGGCTCACCCCTCCACTTT
TRBJ2-7 TRBV9 . . CASSVDLGGHEQYF TGTGCCAGCAGCGTAGATCTGGGGGGGCACGAGCAGTACTTC
TRBJ1-2 TRBV7-9 TRBD1 many CASTGQGGYGYTF TGTGCCAGCACTGGACAGGGGGGGTATGGCTACACCTTC
TRBJ1-1 TRBV7-9 . few CASSPIRREAFF TGTGCCAGCAGCCCTATTCGGAGAGAAGCTTTCTTT
TRBJ2-7 TRBV7-9 TRBD1 few CASSLADRGYNYEQYF TGTGCCAGCAGCTTGGCGGACAGGGGGTACAACTACGAGCAGTACTTC
TRBJ1-5 TRBV27 . many CASSLKWNQPQHF TGTGCCAGCAGTTTAAAGTGGAATCAGCCCCAGCATTTT
TRBJ1-1 TRBV5-1 . many CASSFRGPLSTEAFF TGCGCCAGCAGCTTCCGGGGGCCCCTGAGCACTGAAGCTTTCTTT
TRBJ2-7 TRBV27 . once CASSPSGAASYEQYF TGTGCCAGCAGTCCCTCGGGGGCAGCCTCCTACGAGCAGTACTTC
TRBJ2-1 TRBV18 TRBD1 many CASFEGTGDNEQFF TGTGCCAGCTTTGAGGGGACAGGGGACAATGAGCAGTTCTTC
TRBJ1-6 TRBV12-3/TRBV12-4 . many CASSQAGNNSPLHF TGTGCCAGCAGTCAGGCGGGCAATAATTCACCCCTCCACTTT
TRBJ2-2 TRBV12-3/TRBV12-4 . many CASRSQLAQGGELFF TGTGCCAGCAGATCCCAACTAGCCCAGGGCGGGGAGCTGTTTTTT
TRBJ2-1 TRBV11-3 . many CASREHGDGNEQFF TGTGCCAGCAGAGAGCACGGCGACGGCAATGAGCAGTTCTTC
TRBJ2-7 TRBV28 TRBD2 . CASSLGTSGPRDEQYF TGTGCCAGCAGTTTGGGGACTAGCGGCCCCAGGGACGAGCAGTACTTC
TRBJ2-1 TRBV20-1 . . CSARGHYNEQFF TGCAGTGCGCGGGGTCACTACAATGAGCAGTTCTTC
TRBJ2-2 TRBV4-1 TRBD2 . CASSRDARGLAGTGELFF TGCGCCAGCAGCCGCGACGCTCGGGGACTAGCGGGCACCGGGGAGCTGTTTTTT
TRBJ1-4 TRBV2 . many CASSDQRANEKLFF TGTGCCAGCAGTGATCAGAGGGCTAATGAAAAACTGTTTTTT
TRBJ2-3 TRBV20-1 . few CSARDRISDTQYF TGCAGTGCTAGAGATCGGATTTCAGATACGCAGTATTTT
TRBJ2-1 TRBV5-1 . many CASSPGSLPVYNEQFF TGCGCCAGCAGCCCGGGGTCCTTACCGGTGTACAATGAGCAGTTCTTC
TRBJ2-7 TRBV7-2 TRBD2 . CASSLVGGNGQYF TGTGCCAGCAGCTTAGTGGGGGGGAATGGGCAGTACTTC
TRBJ2-3 TRBV3-1 . few CASSQERRQYF TGTGCCAGCAGCCAAGAGCGGAGGCAGTATTTT
TRBJ2-7 TRBV7-9 TRBD1 many CASSVFATGGSEQYF TGTGCCAGCAGCGTTTTTGCGACAGGGGGCTCCGAGCAGTACTTC
TRBJ2-3 TRBV5-4 TRBD2 many CASSSDSGSETDTQYF TGTGCCAGCAGCTCAGATAGCGGGAGTGAGACAGATACGCAGTATTTT
TRBJ2-1 TRBV6-1 TRBD2 many CASSWSGSLGNEQFF TGTGCCAGCAGCTGGAGCGGGAGTCTAGGGAATGAGCAGTTCTTC
TRBJ2-7 TRBV6-2/TRBV6-3 . . CASSYGGNSYEQYF TGTGCCAGCAGTTACGGGGGAAACTCCTACGAGCAGTACTTC
TRBJ2-2 TRBV12-3/TRBV12-4 TRBD2 many CASSPPSGTGELFF TGTGCCAGCAGTCCTCCTAGCGGGACCGGGGAGCTGTTTTTT
TRBJ2-7 TRBV10-3 . . CATQGGWDEQYF TGTGCCACCCAGGGGGGTTGGGACGAGCAGTACTTC
TRBJ1-1 TRBV2 . . CASREDPGGSAEAFF TGTGCCAGCAGGGAGGACCCTGGGGGTTCAGCTGAAGCTTTCTTT